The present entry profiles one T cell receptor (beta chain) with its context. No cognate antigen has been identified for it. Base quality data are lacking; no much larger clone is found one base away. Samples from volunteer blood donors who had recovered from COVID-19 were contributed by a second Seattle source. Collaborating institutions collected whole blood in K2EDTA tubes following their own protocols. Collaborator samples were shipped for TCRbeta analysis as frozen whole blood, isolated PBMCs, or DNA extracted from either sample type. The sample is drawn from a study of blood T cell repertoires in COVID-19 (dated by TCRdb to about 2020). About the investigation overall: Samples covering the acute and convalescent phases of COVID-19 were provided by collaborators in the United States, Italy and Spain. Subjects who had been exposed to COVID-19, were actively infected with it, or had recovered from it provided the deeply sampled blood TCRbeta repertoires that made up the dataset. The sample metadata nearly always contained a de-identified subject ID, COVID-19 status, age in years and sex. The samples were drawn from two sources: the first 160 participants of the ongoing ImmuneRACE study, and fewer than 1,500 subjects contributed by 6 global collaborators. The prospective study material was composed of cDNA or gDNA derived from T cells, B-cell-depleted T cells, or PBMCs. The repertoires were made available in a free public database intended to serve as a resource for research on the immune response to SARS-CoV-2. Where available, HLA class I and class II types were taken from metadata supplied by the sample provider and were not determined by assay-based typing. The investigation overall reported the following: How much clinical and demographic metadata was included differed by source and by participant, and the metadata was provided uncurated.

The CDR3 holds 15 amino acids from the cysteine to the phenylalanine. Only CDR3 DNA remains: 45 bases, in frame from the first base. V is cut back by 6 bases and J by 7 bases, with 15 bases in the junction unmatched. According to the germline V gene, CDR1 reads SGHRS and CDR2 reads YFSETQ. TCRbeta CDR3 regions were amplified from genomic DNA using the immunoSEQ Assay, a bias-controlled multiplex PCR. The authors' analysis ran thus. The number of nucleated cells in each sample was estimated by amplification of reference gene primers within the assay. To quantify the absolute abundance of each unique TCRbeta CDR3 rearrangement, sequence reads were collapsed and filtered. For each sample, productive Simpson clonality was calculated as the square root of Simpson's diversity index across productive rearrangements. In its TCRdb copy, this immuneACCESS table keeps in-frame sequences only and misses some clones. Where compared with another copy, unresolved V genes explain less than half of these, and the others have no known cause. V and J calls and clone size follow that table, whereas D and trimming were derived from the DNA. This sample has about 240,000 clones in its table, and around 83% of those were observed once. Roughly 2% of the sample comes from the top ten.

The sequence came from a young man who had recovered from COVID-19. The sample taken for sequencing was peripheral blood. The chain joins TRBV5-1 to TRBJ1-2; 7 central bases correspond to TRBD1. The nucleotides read TGCGCCAGCACCCTCGCCGTACAGGGGCGGGGTGGCTACACCTTC. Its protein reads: CASTLAVQGRGGYTF.